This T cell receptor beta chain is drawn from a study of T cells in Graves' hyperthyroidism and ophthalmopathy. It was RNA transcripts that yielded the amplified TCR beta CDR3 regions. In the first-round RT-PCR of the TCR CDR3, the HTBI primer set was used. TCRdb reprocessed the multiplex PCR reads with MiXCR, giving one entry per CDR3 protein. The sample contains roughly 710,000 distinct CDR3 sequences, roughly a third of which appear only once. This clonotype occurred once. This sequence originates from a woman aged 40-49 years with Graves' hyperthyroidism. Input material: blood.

This chain's CDR3 is CASRTTADSNQPQHF. DNA for the CDR3: TGTGCCAGCAGGACAACCGCCGATAGCAATCAGCCCCAGCATTTT. The genes are TRBV24-1 and TRBJ1-5, with D possibly being TRBD1 (5 bases). With 11 bases removed from V and 0 bases from J, the gap between germline ends came to 16 bases. CDR3 length equals 15 residues. CDR1 KGHDR and CDR2 SFDVKD come from the germline V gene.